The present T cell receptor beta chain was sequenced within a study of shared clonotypes between healthy human individuals. CD8 cells classed as naive were CD45RO-negative and positively selected for CCR7, excluding terminally differentiated effector memory CD45RA+ cells. Sequencing used immunoSEQ multiplex PCR; TCRdb keeps in-frame clones, though not all of them. Of roughly 650,000 clones listed, approximately 96% are singletons. CDR3 length equals 12 residues. The germline V gene encodes CDR1 SGHRS and CDR2 YFSETQ. V was trimmed by 4 bases and J by 0 bases, leaving 5 bases between them. This sequence originates from a woman under 40 in good health. Input material: naive CD8+ T cells sorted from blood. The chain links TRBV5-1 to TRBJ2-7, with D unresolved. CDR3 loop: CASSKSSYEQYF. CDR3 nucleotide sequence: TGCGCCAGCAGCAAGAGCTCCTACGAGCAGTACTTC.